This T cell receptor (beta chain) was captured in a study of T-cell reconstitution after alpha-beta-depleted transplantation in children (dated by TCRdb to the mid-2010s). With respect to the entire study: Using TCR repertoire profiling, the study followed T-cell immune reconstitution in a quantitative way in children after TCRalphabeta/CD19-depleted allogeneic hematopoietic cell transplantation.

After removal of 6 bases from V and 5 bases from J, the junction retains 4 bases not matched to a gene. From the cysteine up to the phenylalanine, the CDR3 has a length of 12 residues. The CDR3 DNA has 36 bases and is translated from base 1. CDR1 SEHNR and CDR2 FQNEAQ were looked up in the germline V gene (reference sequence). The method behind the library was PCR. The run used an Illumina HiSeq 2500. TCR library preparation used molecular barcoding, with unique molecular identifiers applied to normalize quantification of the TCRbeta repertoire. Using fastp at Q25 and MiXCR, TCRdb reprocessed the public reads and kept productive beta chains. Identical CDR3 protein sequences are pooled into one entry, listed with their most common genes and DNA. The sample table shows hundreds of thousands of distinct CDR3 sequences, and roughly 9.5% are seen once. The ten largest clones represent over 9.5% of the sample.

This clonotype was counted many times. It lacks a known antigen. No qualities accompany the bases; no much larger clone lies one base away. The sample here was PBMCs from the stem cell graft donor, taken from the stem cell graft. This TCR was sampled from a human donor who donated a stem cell graft to a child with SCID. Here the chain combines TRBV7-9 and TRBJ2-7, and 7 junctional nucleotides match TRBD2. The DNA sequence is as follows: TGTGCCAGCAGGCGCAGCGGGGACGAGCAGTACTTC. It encodes CASRRSGDEQYF.